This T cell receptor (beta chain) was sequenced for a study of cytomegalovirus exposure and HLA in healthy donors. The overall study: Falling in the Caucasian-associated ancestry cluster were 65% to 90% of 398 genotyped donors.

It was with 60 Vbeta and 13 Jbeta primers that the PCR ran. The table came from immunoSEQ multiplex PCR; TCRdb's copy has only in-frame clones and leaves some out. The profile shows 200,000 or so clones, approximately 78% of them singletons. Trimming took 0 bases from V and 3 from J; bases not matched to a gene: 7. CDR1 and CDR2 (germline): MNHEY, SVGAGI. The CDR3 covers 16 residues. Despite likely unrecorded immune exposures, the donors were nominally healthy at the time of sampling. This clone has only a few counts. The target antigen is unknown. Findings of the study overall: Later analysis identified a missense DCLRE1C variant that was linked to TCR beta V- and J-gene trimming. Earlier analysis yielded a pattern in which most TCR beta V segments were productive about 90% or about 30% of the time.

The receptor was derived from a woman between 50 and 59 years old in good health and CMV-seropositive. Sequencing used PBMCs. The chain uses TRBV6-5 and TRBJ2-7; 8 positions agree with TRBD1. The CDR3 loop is CASSYSLGQVVYEQYF. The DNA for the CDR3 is TGTGCCAGCAGTTACTCATTGGGACAGGTTGTCTACGAGCAGTACTTC.